This record covers a single T cell receptor beta chain. Antigen specificity is unknown. The data were obtained in a study of cytomegalovirus exposure and HLA in healthy donors. Study-level findings and limits: Using the classifier, cytomegalovirus status was reportedly diagnosed with high specificity and sensitivity. Among TCR beta chains, those listed as cytomegalovirus-associated numbered roughly 150.

Some clones are missing from TCRdb's copy, which holds only in-frame ones; the method was immunoSEQ multiplex PCR. The table records 110,000 to 150,000 clones, about 90% of them present only once. The CDR3 is made up of 15 amino acids. J was trimmed by 0 bases and V by 0 bases; bases with no gene match: 2. Germline CDR1 reads MGHRA; CDR2 reads YSYEKL. The chain joins TRBV4-1 to TRBJ2-7; 7 bases align to TRBD1. This TCR derives from a man between 18 and 29 years old in good health and CMV-seronegative. Source material: PBMCs. CDR3 sequence (DNA): TGCGCCAGCAGCCAAGAGGGACAGAACTCCTACGAGCAGTACTTC. Protein: CASSQEGQNSYEQYF.